Presented here are 10 T cell receptor beta chains from one specimen sequenced in a study of T cells in Graves' hyperthyroidism and ophthalmopathy. Amplification yielded TCR beta CDR3 regions, with RNA transcripts as the source. During a first-round RT-PCR of the TCR CDR3, the HTBI primer set was used. TCRdb recomputed calls from the multiplex PCR reads with MiXCR, one row per CDR3 protein. The repertoire holds roughly 700,000 distinct CDR3 sequences, with around 15% as singletons. Sequencing was done on a sample of blood. Receptors were obtained from a woman between 18 and 29 years old with Graves' hyperthyroidism.

This clonotype was counted at least ten times. The chain carries TRBV12-3 or TRBV12-4 and TRBJ2-5, with D uncertain. Trimming stripped 3 bases from V and 3 bases from J, with 11 bases between. The CDR3 consists of 14 residues. CDR3 nucleotides: TGTGCCAGCAGTTTGGTCAGCAACAAAGAGACCCAGTACTTC. It is translated as CASSLVSNKETQYF.

This clonotype was seen a few times. The chain recombines TRBV3-1 with TRBJ1-6; 7 nucleotides agree with TRBD1. Germline CDR1 reads LGHDT; CDR2 reads YNNKEL (reference sequence). The CDR3 runs to 16 residues. J was trimmed by 4 bases and V by 5 bases; bases with no gene match: 8. The CDR3 coding sequence is TGTGCCAGCAGCGCTGTAAGACAGGGTTATAATTCACCCCTCCACTTT. This translates into CASSAVRQGYNSPLHF. Looking up the rest from reference TRBV3-1 and TRBJ1-6 gives the full variable domain: DTAVSQTPKYLVTQMGNDKSIKCEQNLGHDTMYWYKQDSKKFLKIMFSYNNKELIINETVPNRFSPKSPDKAHLNLHINSLELGDSAVYFCASSAVRQGYNSPLHFGNGTRLTVT.

The gene calls are TRBV19 and TRBJ2-5; TRBD1 aligns across 10 bases. The CDR3 extends over 17 amino acids. V was clipped by 7 bases and J by 0 bases; unmatched bases: 11. Looked up from germline, CDR1 is LNHDA and CDR2 is SQIVND (reference sequence). CDR3 nucleotide sequence: TGTGCCAGTACTCGCAAGTGGGACAGGGGATACCAAGAGACCCAGTACTTC. As protein: CASTRKWDRGYQETQYF.

This clonotype came up a few times. The chain couples TRBV4-3 to TRBJ2-3; tentative D call: TRBD2 (5 bases). Trimming pared 4 bases from V and 0 bases from J, leaving 11 bases between. The CDR3 length is 15 residues. Germline CDR1 reads LGHNA; CDR2 reads YSLEER. CDR3 nucleotide sequence: TGCGCCAGCAGCCGAAAGGAGGTTAGCACAGATACGCAGTATTTT. Encoded protein: CASSRKEVSTDTQYF.

This clonotype appeared a few times. This chain connects TRBV30 to TRBJ1-1; possibly TRBD1 for D (6 bases). The germline V gene encodes CDR1 GTSNPN and CDR2 SVGIG (reference sequence). This CDR3 has 11 residues. Trimming took off 5 bases at V and 6 bases at J, with 10 bases between the two ends. CDR3 sequence reads: CAWRRGAEAFF. The CDR3 nucleotides are TGTGCCTGGCGCAGGGGCGCTGAAGCTTTCTTT. The full variable domain, its missing parts supplied by reference TRBV30 and TRBJ1-1, is SQTIHQWPATLVQPVGSPLSLECTVEGTSNPNLYWYRQAAGRGLQLLFYSVGIGQISSEVPQNLSASRPQDRQFILSSKKLLLSDSGFYLCAWRRGAEAFFGQGTRLTVV.

V usage is TRBV5-5 and J usage is TRBJ2-7; TRBD1 matches 9 bases. The CDR3 is made up of 14 amino acids. Germline trimming cut 0 bases from V and 5 bases from J; bases unmatched to any gene: 3. Looked up from germline, CDR1 is SGHKS and CDR2 is YYEKEE (reference sequence). As DNA, the CDR3 is TGTGCCAGCAGCTTGGCGGGACAGGGCGACGAGCAGTACTTC. It encodes CASSLAGQGDEQYF. Looking up the rest from reference TRBV5-5 and TRBJ2-7 gives the full variable domain: DAGVTQSPTHLIKTRGQQVTLRCSPISGHKSVSWYQQVLGQGPQFIFQYYEKEERGRGNFPDRFSARQFPNYSSELNVNALLLGDSALYLCASSLAGQGDEQYFGPGTRLTVT.

This clonotype was seen at least ten times. This chain uses TRBV20-1 with TRBJ2-1; TRBD2 agrees at 10 bases. The germline V gene encodes CDR1 DFQATT and CDR2 SNEGSKA (reference sequence). This CDR3 region has 17 residues. V dropped 0 bases and J dropped 0; count of bases not matched to a gene: 5. The CDR3 sequence is CSARDSRLAGSYNEQFF. In DNA, the CDR3 is TGCAGTGCTAGAGATTCAAGACTAGCGGGCTCCTACAATGAGCAGTTCTTC.

This clonotype was observed many times. The chain joins TRBV28 to TRBJ2-3; D call uncertain. The V and J ends lost 4 bases and 3 bases respectively, with 17 bases between them. The germline gives CDR1 MDHEN, CDR2 SYDVKM. This CDR3 has 16 amino acids. CDR3 region: CASSSLSSRITDTQYF. DNA for the CDR3: TGTGCCAGCAGTTCCCTAAGTAGTAGGATAACAGATACGCAGTATTTT.

The chain couples TRBV2 to TRBJ1-6; D possibly corresponds to TRBD1 (6 bases). V was cut by 6 bases and J by 3 bases, with 12 bases left in between. The CDR3 has 15 amino acids. Germline V gene sequence: CDR1 SNHLY, CDR2 FYNNEI. The CDR3 coding sequence is TGTGCCAGCAGGGCCGGGACATTCTATAATTCACCCCTCCACTTT. This sequence encodes CASRAGTFYNSPLHF.

This clonotype has just one count. The chain employs TRBV19 and TRBJ2-7; the match to TRBD1 covers 7 bases. V trimming: 5 bases; J trimming: 1 base; junction bases outside the gene matches: 8. CDR1 is LNHDA and CDR2 is SQIVND in the germline V gene (reference sequence). The CDR3 loop spans 15 amino acids. The CDR3 DNA reads TGTGCCAGTAGTTCTGAGACAGGGTGGTCCTACGAGCAGTACTTC. It is translated as CASSSETGWSYEQYF.